This entry lists 29 T cell receptor beta chains sequenced from one sample in a study of blood T cell repertoires in COVID-19. The repertoire was sequenced with immunoSEQ multiplex PCR; TCRdb's copy has only in-frame clones and lacks some. The sample holds 200,000 or so clones; roughly 80% are singletons and the top ten take about 10%. Sequencing was carried out using peripheral blood. These receptors were collected from a woman aged 80 or over with COVID-19, enrolled during active disease.

This clone was counted a few times. This chain uses TRBV6-2 or TRBV6-3 with TRBJ1-6, with unresolved D. The CDR3 runs to 12 residues. Trimming removed 2 bases from V and 9 bases from J, with 5 bases in between. Germline CDR1 MNHEY, CDR2 SVGEGT. CDR3 in DNA: TGTGCCAGCAGTTACCAGGTTTCACCCCTCCACTTT. Translation: CASSYQVSPLHF.

V and J are TRBV21-1 and TRBJ1-5. TRBV21-1 is a pseudogene locus. The CDR3 loop spans 16 amino acids. CDR3 bases: TGTGCCAGCAGCAAAGTAGAGGGAGCAAGCAATCAGCCCCAGCATTTT. Translating it yields CASSKVEGASNQPQHF.

V usage is TRBV6-5 and J usage is TRBJ2-1, with D tentatively TRBD2 (6 bases). V shed 5 bases and J shed 2 bases, with 13 bases lying between them. Germline V gene lookup returns CDR1 MNHEY and CDR2 SVGAGI. This CDR3 contains 15 residues. Here the CDR3 DNA reads TGTGCCAGCAGTAGCCCGGGACTTGCCTACAATGAGCAGTTCTTC. Its translation is CASSSPGLAYNEQFF.

This clone was found a few times. This sequence joins TRBV10-3 and TRBJ2-1, with 7 bases matching TRBD2. From germline, CDR1 is ENHRY and CDR2 SYGVKD. The trim removed 10 bases at V and 3 bases at J, leaving 6 bases unmatched. This CDR3 contains 13 residues. The CDR3, as DNA: TGTGCCACTACCCCGGGGGGCTACAATGAGCAGTTCTTC. It is translated as CATTPGGYNEQFF.

The rearrangement uses TRBV5-1 and TRBJ1-5; 7 bases match TRBD1. Germline trimming cut 1 base from V and 3 bases from J; bases unmatched to any gene: 4. This CDR3 has 15 amino acids. In germline, CDR1 is SGHRS, CDR2 YFSETQ. The CDR3 region has the DNA TGCGCCAGCAGCTTGAATACAGGGGACAATCAGCCCCAGCATTTT. It yields the protein CASSLNTGDNQPQHF.

V gene TRBV5-1 combines with J gene TRBJ2-6; the match to TRBD1 covers 10 bases. The trim removed 0 bases at V and 2 bases at J, leaving 5 bases unmatched. Germline V gives CDR1 SGHRS, CDR2 YFSETQ. The CDR3 length is 18 residues. This chain's CDR3 is CASSLAGQGGAGANVLTF. CDR3 sequence (DNA): TGCGCCAGCAGCTTGGCCGGACAGGGGGGTGCTGGGGCCAACGTCCTGACTTTC.

This CDR3 is CASSRGLQGIQAFF. In nucleotides, the CDR3 is TGTGCCAGCAGCAGGGGGCTACAGGGGATCCAAGCTTTCTTT. The rearrangement links TRBV6-5 to TRBJ1-1; TRBD1 matches at 8 bases. This CDR3 comprises 14 residues. V was pared by 6 bases and J by 9 bases, with 12 bases of the junction left unmatched. Germline CDR1 reads MNHEY; CDR2 reads SVGAGI.

The V call is TRBV5-8, the J call TRBJ1-6, with D maybe TRBD1 (6 bases). Germline CDR1 SGHTS, CDR2 YDEGEE. The CDR3 is 14 amino acids. Trimming took 3 bases from V and 6 from J, leaving 10 bases between them. As DNA, the CDR3 is TGTGCCAGCAGCTCTTCGGACAGTAATTCACCCCTCCACTTT. Protein sequence: CASSSSDSNSPLHF.

This chain connects TRBV5-1 to TRBJ2-3; D gene ambiguous. Germline CDR1 is SGHRS and CDR2 is YFSETQ. This CDR3 is built from 11 residues. Deletions cut 4 bases from V and 2 bases from J, with 2 bases between. For the CDR3, the DNA is TGCGCCAGCAGCCTCACAGATACGCAGTATTTT. This encodes CASSLTDTQYF.

V is TRBV14 and J is TRBJ2-5; no reliable D call. Germline V gene sequence: CDR1 SGHDN, CDR2 FVKESK. This CDR3 has 13 amino acids. V was shortened by 2 bases and J by 2 bases, with 6 bases between the two germline ends. CDR3 sequence: CASSQFVQETQYF. The CDR3, as DNA: TGTGCCAGCAGCCAATTTGTACAAGAGACCCAGTACTTC.

The V and J genes are TRBV2 and TRBJ2-3; 7 nucleotides agree with TRBD1. The CDR3 has 15 residues. J was trimmed by 8 bases and V by 5 bases; bases with no gene match: 13. Germline V gives CDR1 SNHLY, CDR2 FYNNEI. The chain's CDR3 is CASSLDRPQRVTQYF. CDR3 bases: TGTGCCAGCAGTCTGGACAGGCCCCAAAGGGTTACGCAGTATTTT.

The chain has TRBV7-6 and TRBJ2-1, with TRBD2 identical over 10 bases. CDR3 length: 18 amino acids. The ends lost 2 bases at V and 0 bases at J; junction bases unmatched: 7. Per the germline V gene, CDR1 is SGHVS and CDR2 is FNYEAQ. The CDR3 bases are TGTGCCAGCAGCTTAACCCATCCTAGCGGGAGCTCCTACAATGAGCAGTTCTTC. Translated: CASSLTHPSGSSYNEQFF.

The genes are TRBV3-1 (or the pseudogene TRBV3-2) and TRBJ1-6; D not resolved. The CDR3 length is 15 residues. CDR1 LGHDT and CDR2 YNNKEL come from the germline V gene (reference sequence). The ends were cut back, 4 bases at V and 5 bases at J, with 12 bases in the middle. Here the CDR3 reads CASSPKVGNNSPLHF. For the CDR3, the DNA is TGTGCCAGCAGCCCGAAAGTCGGGAATAATTCACCCCTCCACTTT.

The rearrangement joins TRBV2 to TRBJ2-3, with 11 bases matching TRBD1. V dropped 6 bases and J dropped 5; count of bases not matched to a gene: 7. Per germline, CDR1 SNHLY and CDR2 FYNNEI. This CDR3 has 15 amino acids. CDR3 protein: CASRMDRGRVDTQYF. CDR3 bases: TGTGCCAGCAGGATGGACAGGGGGCGTGTAGATACGCAGTATTTT.

The rearrangement links TRBV24-1 to TRBJ1-1; D is unresolved. Germline CDR1 and CDR2: KGHDR and SFDVKD. V was shortened by 4 bases and J by 9 bases, with 14 bases between the two germline ends. The CDR3 runs to 13 residues. The CDR3: CATSDARGTKAFF. The CDR3 nucleotides read TGTGCCACCAGTGACGCCCGGGGAACCAAAGCTTTCTTT.

The chain links TRBV7-6 to TRBJ1-1, with TRBD1 matching 7 bases. With V trimmed by 1 base and J by 4 bases, 6 bases remained unmatched. Germline assignment: CDR1 SGHVS and CDR2 FNYEAQ. The CDR3 length is 15 residues. DNA for the CDR3: TGTGCCAGCAGCTTAGGGATGGACAGGAGCACTGAAGCTTTCTTT. This codes for CASSLGMDRSTEAFF.

This clone came up a few times. The V and J genes are TRBV2 and TRBJ2-7; a weak D match, TRBD1 (6 bases). The germline gives CDR1 SNHLY, CDR2 FYNNEI. Between the trimmed V and J ends, which lost 8 bases and 3 bases, there was a span of 17 bases. The CDR3 spans 14 residues. CDR3 bases: TGTGCCAGCCTTGATTTAGGGGGAGTCTACGAGCAGTACGTC. Translating it yields CASLDLGGVYEQYV.

V gene TRBV9 combines with J gene TRBJ2-1; maybe TRBD2 (6 bases). The CDR3 runs 13 residues. With 4 bases removed from V and 10 bases from J, the gap between germline ends came to 15 bases. Germline CDR1 reads SGDLS; CDR2 reads YYNGEE. The CDR3 protein is CASSFTQEGEQFF. DNA of the CDR3: TGTGCCAGCAGCTTCACTCAGGAGGGAGAGCAGTTCTTC.

The chain joins TRBV18 to TRBJ1-5, with TRBD1 as a possible D gene (5 bases). CDR3 length: 16 amino acids. V lost 1 base and J 3 bases, leaving 13 bases between the germline ends. The germline CDR1 and CDR2 sequences are KGHSH and LQKENI. The CDR3 loop is CASSPLGQGNNQPQHF. The CDR3 bases are TGTGCCAGCTCACCACTAGGGCAGGGAAACAATCAGCCCCAGCATTTT. Full variable domain (rest looked up from reference TRBV18 and TRBJ1-5): NAGVMQNPRHLVRRRGQEARLRCSPMKGHSHVYWYRQLPEEGLKFMVYLQKENIIDESGMPKERFSAEFPKEGPSILRIQQVVRGDSAAYFCASSPLGQGNNQPQHFGDGTRLSIL.

The chain carries TRBV29-1 and TRBJ1-1, with a weak D call TRBD1 (5 bases). V was shortened by 5 bases and J by 0 bases, with 10 bases between the two germline ends. This CDR3 is built from 13 residues. Germline assignment: CDR1 SQVTM and CDR2 ANQGSEA. The CDR3 nucleotides are TGCAGCGTTCCCCGGACAATGAACACTGAAGCTTTCTTT. This codes for CSVPRTMNTEAFF.

Only one count was recorded for this clone. The rearrangement links TRBV7-9 to TRBJ2-7; possibly TRBD1 for D (6 bases). The CDR3 is 11 amino acids. V lost 5 bases, J lost 6 bases, and 8 bases lay in between. Germline V gene sequence: CDR1 SEHNR, CDR2 FQNEAQ (reference sequence). The CDR3 sequence is CASSRRGEQYF. For the CDR3, the DNA is TGTGCCAGCAGCCGCAGGGGCGAGCAGTACTTC.

The CDR3 is CASSASPGTGGIYEQYF. Written as DNA, the CDR3 is TGTGCCAGCAGCGCCTCCCCCGGGACAGGGGGGATCTACGAGCAGTACTTC. V and J are TRBV9 and TRBJ2-7; 11 nucleotides agree with TRBD1. There are 17 residues in the CDR3. Germline V CDR1 and CDR2: SGDLS, YYNGEE. J was trimmed by 3 bases and V by 3 bases; bases with no gene match: 11.

V and J are TRBV6-5 and TRBJ2-1; D perhaps matches TRBD1 (5 bases). Between the trimmed V and J ends, which lost 3 bases and 0 bases, there was a span of 12 bases. Germline V lookup: CDR1 MNHEY, CDR2 SVGAGI. CDR3 size: 16 residues. CDR3 coding DNA: TGTGCCAGCAGTTATAAGACAGTAAGCTCCTACAATGAGCAGTTCTTC. Translated, it gives CASSYKTVSSYNEQFF.

V and J are TRBV7-9 and TRBJ1-1; tentatively, D is TRBD1 (5 bases). CDR3 length: 16 residues. The germline V and J ends were trimmed by 4 bases and 11 bases, with 26 bases remaining between them. CDR1 SEHNR and CDR2 FQNEAQ come from the germline V gene (reference sequence). The CDR3 here is CASSSYGTGDFVMAFF. DNA of the CDR3: TGTGCCAGCAGCTCCTACGGCACCGGGGACTTTGTGATGGCTTTCTTT.

The rearrangement uses TRBV14 and TRBJ2-3; perhaps TRBD2 as D (6 bases). Trimming cost V 0 bases and J 2 bases, with 9 bases left between them. From germline, CDR1 is SGHDN and CDR2 FVKESK. The CDR3 totals 15 residues. The CDR3 region is CASSQDGTLTDTQYF. The CDR3 region has the DNA TGTGCCAGCAGCCAAGATGGGACTCTCACAGATACGCAGTATTTT. Based on the CDR3 plus reference TRBV14 and TRBJ2-3, the full variable domain is EAGVTQFPSHSVIEKGQTVTLRCDPISGHDNLYWYRRVMGKEIKFLLHFVKESKQDESGMPNNRFLAERTGGTYSTLKVQPAELEDSGVYFCASSQDGTLTDTQYFGPGTRLTVL.

This chain's CDR3 is CASSAGGQGLADTQYF. In nucleotides, the CDR3 is TGTGCCAGCAGTGCGGGGGGACAGGGGCTGGCAGATACGCAGTATTTT. The V gene is TRBV25-1, the J gene TRBJ2-3, with 10 bases matching TRBD1. With V trimmed by 4 bases and J by 4 bases, 8 bases remained unmatched. Germline values: CDR1 MGHDK, CDR2 SYGVNS. CDR3 length: 16 amino acids.

This chain links TRBV6-5 with TRBJ1-3; D remains ambiguous. Germline-derived CDR1 and CDR2 are MNHEY and SVGAGI. V shed 10 bases and J shed 4 bases, with 8 bases lying between them. This CDR3 is 11 amino acids long. CDR3 sequence: CATLQGNTIYF. CDR3 in DNA: TGTGCCACCTTACAGGGAAACACCATATATTTT.

This clone was recorded a few times. V and J are TRBV4-1 and TRBJ2-1; a weak D match, TRBD1 (5 bases). CDR3 size: 16 residues. The germline CDR1 and CDR2 sequences are MGHRA and YSYEKL. The V end lost 2 bases, the J end lost 9 bases, and 20 bases lay between the germline ends. CDR3 DNA: TGCGCCAGCAGCCAACCTGGCCGACTCAGGGATATTGAGCAGTTCTTC. It specifies CASSQPGRLRDIEQFF.

J is TRBJ2-5 and V is TRBV19; D is unresolved. The germline gives CDR1 LNHDA, CDR2 SQIVND (reference sequence). V shed 8 bases and J shed 5 bases, with 9 bases lying between them. The CDR3 is 11 residues long. This chain's CDR3 is CASAQSETQYF. DNA of the CDR3: TGTGCCAGTGCCCAGTCGGAGACCCAGTACTTC.